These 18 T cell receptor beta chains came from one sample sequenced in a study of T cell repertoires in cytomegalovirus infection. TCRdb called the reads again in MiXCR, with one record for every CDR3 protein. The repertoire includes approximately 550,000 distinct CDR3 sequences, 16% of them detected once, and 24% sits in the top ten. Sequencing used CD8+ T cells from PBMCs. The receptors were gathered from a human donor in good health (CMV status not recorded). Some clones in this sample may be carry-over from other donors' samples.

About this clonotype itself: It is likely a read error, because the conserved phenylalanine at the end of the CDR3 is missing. Here the CDR3 DNA reads TGCAGCGTTGAAGATCAGGGATCAGGGTACGAGCAGTACTTA. It translates to CSVEDQGSGYEQYL. The J gene is TRBJ2-7, the V gene TRBV29-1; perhaps TRBD1 as D (5 bases). The ends were cut back, 0 bases at V and 4 bases at J, with 13 bases in the middle. Germline V gene data show CDR1 as SQVTM and CDR2 as ANQGSEA. The length of the CDR3 is 14 residues.

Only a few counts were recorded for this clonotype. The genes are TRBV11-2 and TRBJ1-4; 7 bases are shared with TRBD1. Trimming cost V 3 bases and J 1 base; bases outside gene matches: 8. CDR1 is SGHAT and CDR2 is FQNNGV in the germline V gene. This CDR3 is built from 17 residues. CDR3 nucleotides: TGTGCCAGCAGCTTTTGGGCCCGACAGGGAACTAATGAAAAACTGTTTTTT. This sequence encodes CASSFWARQGTNEKLFF.

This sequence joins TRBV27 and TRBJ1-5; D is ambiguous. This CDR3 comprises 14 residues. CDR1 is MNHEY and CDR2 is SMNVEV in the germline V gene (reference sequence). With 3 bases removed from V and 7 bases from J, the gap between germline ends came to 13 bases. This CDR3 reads CASSLSASTQPQHF. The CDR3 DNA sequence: TGTGCCAGCAGTTTGTCAGCGTCTACCCAGCCCCAGCATTTT.

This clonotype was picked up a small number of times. CDR3 nucleotides: TGTGCCAGCAGTTTTGTAGCGGGGGGCCAAGAGACCCAGTACTTC. Translating gives CASSFVAGGQETQYF. The rearrangement links TRBV12-3 or TRBV12-4 to TRBJ2-5; 10 positions match TRBD2. With V trimmed by 3 bases and J by 1 base, 2 bases remained unmatched. The CDR3 spans 15 residues.

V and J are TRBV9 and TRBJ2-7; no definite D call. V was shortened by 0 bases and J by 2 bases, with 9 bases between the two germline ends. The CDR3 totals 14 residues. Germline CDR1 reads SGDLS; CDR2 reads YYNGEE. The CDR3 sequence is CASSVEAYTYEQYF. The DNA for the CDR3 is TGTGCCAGCAGCGTAGAAGCATATACCTACGAGCAGTACTTC.

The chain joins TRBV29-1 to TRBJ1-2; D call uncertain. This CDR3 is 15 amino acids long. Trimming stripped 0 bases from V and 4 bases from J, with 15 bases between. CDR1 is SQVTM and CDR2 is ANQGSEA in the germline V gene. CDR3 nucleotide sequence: TGCAGCGTTGAAGATCTTCGGCAGTTGGTCTATGGCTACACCTTC. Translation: CSVEDLRQLVYGYTF.

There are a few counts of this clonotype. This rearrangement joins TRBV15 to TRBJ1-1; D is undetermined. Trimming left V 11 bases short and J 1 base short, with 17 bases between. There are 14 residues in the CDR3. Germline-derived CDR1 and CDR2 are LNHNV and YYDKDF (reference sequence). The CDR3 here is CASAVNSWNTEAFF. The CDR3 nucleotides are TGTGCCTCTGCGGTGAATTCATGGAACACTGAAGCTTTCTTT.

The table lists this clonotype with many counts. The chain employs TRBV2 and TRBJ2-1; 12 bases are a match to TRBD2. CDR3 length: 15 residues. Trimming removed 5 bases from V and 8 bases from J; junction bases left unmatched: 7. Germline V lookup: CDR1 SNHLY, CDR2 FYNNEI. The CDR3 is CASSPLAGGPDEQFF. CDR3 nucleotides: TGTGCCAGCAGTCCCCTAGCGGGGGGGCCTGATGAGCAGTTCTTC.

For the CDR3, the DNA is TGCGCCAGCAGCTTGGGGCAGGGGAACAATCGGCAGTACTTC. Its protein product is CASSLGQGNNRQYF. V gene TRBV5-1 combines with J gene TRBJ2-7, with D tentatively TRBD1 (6 bases). CDR1 and CDR2 (germline): SGHRS, YFSETQ. V was clipped by 0 bases and J by 9 bases, with 16 bases between them. This CDR3 has 14 amino acids.

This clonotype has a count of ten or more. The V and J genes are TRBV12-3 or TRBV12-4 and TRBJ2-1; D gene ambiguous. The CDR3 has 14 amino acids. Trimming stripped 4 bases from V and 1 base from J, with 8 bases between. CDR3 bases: TGTGCCAGCAGTTATAGGGCATCCTACAATGAGCAGTTCTTC. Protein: CASSYRASYNEQFF.

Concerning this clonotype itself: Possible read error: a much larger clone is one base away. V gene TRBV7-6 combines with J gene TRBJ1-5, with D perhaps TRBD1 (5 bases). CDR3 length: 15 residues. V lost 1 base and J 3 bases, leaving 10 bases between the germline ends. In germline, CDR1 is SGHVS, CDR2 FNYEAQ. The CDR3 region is CASSLGGWNNQPQHF. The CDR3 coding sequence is TGTGCCAGCAGCTTAGGGGGGTGGAACAATCAGCCCCAGCATTTT. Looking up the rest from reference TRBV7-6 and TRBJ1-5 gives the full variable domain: GAGVSQSPRYKVTKRGQDVALRCDPISGHVSLYWYRQALGQGPEFLTYFNYEAQQDKSGLPNDRFSAERPEGSISTLTIQRTEQRDSAMYRCASSLGGWNNQPQHFGDGTRLSIL.

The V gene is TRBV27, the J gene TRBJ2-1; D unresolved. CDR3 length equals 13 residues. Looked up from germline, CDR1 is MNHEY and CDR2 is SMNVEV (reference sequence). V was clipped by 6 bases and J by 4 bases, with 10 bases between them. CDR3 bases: TGTGCCAGCAGAAAATATGAGTACAATGAGCAGTTCTTC. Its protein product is CASRKYEYNEQFF.

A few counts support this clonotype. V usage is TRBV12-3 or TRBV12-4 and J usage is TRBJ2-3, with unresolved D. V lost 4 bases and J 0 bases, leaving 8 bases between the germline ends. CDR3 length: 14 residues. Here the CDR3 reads CASSSRVSTDTQYF. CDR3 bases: TGTGCCAGCAGTTCTAGGGTTAGCACAGATACGCAGTATTTT.

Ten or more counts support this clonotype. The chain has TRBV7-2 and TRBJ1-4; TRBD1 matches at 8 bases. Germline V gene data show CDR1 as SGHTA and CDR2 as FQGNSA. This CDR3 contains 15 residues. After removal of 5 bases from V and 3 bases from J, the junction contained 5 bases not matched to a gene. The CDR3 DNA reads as TGTGCCAGCAGCGTTACAGGGGGGGCTAATGAAAAACTGTTTTTT. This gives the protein CASSVTGGANEKLFF. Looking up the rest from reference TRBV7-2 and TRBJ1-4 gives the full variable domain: GAGVSQSPSNKVTEKGKDVELRCDPISGHTALYWYRQSLGQGLEFLIYFQGNSAPDKSGLPSDRFSAERTGGSVSTLTIQRTQQEDSAVYLCASSVTGGANEKLFFGSGTQLSVL.

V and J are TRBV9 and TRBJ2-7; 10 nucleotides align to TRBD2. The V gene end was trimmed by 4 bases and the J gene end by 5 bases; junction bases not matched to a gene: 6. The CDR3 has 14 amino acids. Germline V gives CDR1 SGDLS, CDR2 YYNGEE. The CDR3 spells CASSPGTSDNEQYF. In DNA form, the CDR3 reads TGTGCCAGCAGCCCGGGGACTAGCGATAACGAGCAGTACTTC.

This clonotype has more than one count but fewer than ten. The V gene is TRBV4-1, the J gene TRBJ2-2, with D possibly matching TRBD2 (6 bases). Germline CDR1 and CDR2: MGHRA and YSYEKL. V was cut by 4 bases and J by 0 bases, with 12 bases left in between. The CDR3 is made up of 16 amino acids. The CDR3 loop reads CASSPWGLSNTGELFF. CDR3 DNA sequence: TGCGCCAGCAGCCCCTGGGGACTCTCGAACACCGGGGAGCTGTTTTTT.

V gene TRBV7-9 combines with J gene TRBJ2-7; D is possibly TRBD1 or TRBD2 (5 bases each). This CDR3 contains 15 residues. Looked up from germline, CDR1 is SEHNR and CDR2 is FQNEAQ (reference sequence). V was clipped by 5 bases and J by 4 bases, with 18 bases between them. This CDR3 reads CASSPGRFPSYEQYF. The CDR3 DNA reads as TGTGCCAGCAGCCCGGGGCGTTTTCCCTCTTACGAGCAGTACTTC. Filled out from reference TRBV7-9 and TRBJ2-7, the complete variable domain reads DTGVSQNPRHKITKRGQNVTFRCDPISEHNRLYWYRQTLGQGPEFLTYFQNEAQLEKSRLLSDRFSAERPKGSFSTLEIQRTEQGDSAMYLCASSPGRFPSYEQYFGPGTRLTVT.

For the CDR3, the DNA is TGTGCCAGCAGCCAAGGTGGTAGCGGGGGAGAGACCCAGTACTTC. Residues: CASSQGGSGGETQYF. This sequence joins TRBV3-1 and TRBJ2-5; TRBD2 matches 9 bases. There are 15 residues in the CDR3. Per the germline V gene, CDR1 is LGHDT and CDR2 is YNNKEL (reference sequence). V was pared by 1 base and J by 4 bases, with 4 bases of the junction left unmatched.